Listed here are 14 T cell receptor beta chains from one sample, sequenced in a study of radiotherapy plus CTLA-4 blockade in lung cancer. TCRdb's copy holds only in-frame clones and misses some; the assay was immunoSEQ multiplex PCR. In the table there are 42,000 or so clones, roughly 73% of which are singletons. The specimen comprised peripheral blood, sampled from a patient treated with radiotherapy plus ipilimumab. The receptors originated from a human donor with non-small cell lung cancer that progressed on radiotherapy plus ipilimumab.

The J gene is TRBJ2-7, the V gene TRBV15, with 8 bases identical to TRBD1. The CDR3 runs to 15 residues. The germline CDR1 and CDR2 sequences are LNHNV and YYDKDF (reference sequence). The ends lost 1 base at V and 4 bases at J; junction bases unmatched: 6. The CDR3 DNA is TGTGCCACCAGCAGAGGGGGCCGGACAGGGTACGAGCAGTACTTC. This gives the protein CATSRGGRTGYEQYF.

The V and J genes are TRBV2 and TRBJ1-6; D is perhaps TRBD1 (6 bases). The CDR3 is made up of 16 amino acids. V was cut by 1 base and J by 4 bases, with 11 bases left in between. The germline V gene encodes CDR1 SNHLY and CDR2 FYNNEI. CDR3 loop: CASSEDTTGYNSPLHF. The CDR3 DNA follows: TGTGCCAGCAGTGAAGATACTACAGGGTATAATTCACCCCTCCACTTT. The entire variable domain, with the rest obtained from reference TRBV2 and TRBJ1-6, is as follows: EPEVTQTPSHQVTQMGQEVILRCVPISNHLYFYWYRQILGQKVEFLVSFYNNEISEKSEIFDDQFSVERPDGSNFTLKIRSTKLEDSAMYFCASSEDTTGYNSPLHFGNGTRLTVT.

This clone came up a few times. The chain combines TRBV5-6 with TRBJ1-6; weak D call: TRBD1 (5 bases). Germline V gene sequence: CDR1 SGHDT, CDR2 YYEEEE. The CDR3 sequence is 14 residues long. The V and J ends lost 3 bases and 9 bases respectively, with 13 bases between them. CDR3 DNA: TGTGCCAGCAGCTCAGGGTTATCGGGTTCACCCCTCCACTTT. This sequence encodes CASSSGLSGSPLHF.

The J gene is TRBJ1-2, the V gene TRBV7-2; no firm D call. The CDR3 is 12 residues long. Germline V CDR1 and CDR2: SGHTA, FQGNSA. V was pared by 1 base and J by 8 bases, with 8 bases between. The CDR3, as DNA: TGTGCCAGCAGCTTAGATGGCAGGGGCTACACCTTC. Amino acid sequence: CASSLDGRGYTF.

This clone was counted between two and nine times. The rearrangement joins TRBV7-3 to TRBJ1-1; no firm D call. CDR3 size: 12 residues. Trimming shortened V by 5 bases and J by 7 bases, and 11 bases separated the two germline ends. Germline CDR1 is SGHTA and CDR2 is FQGTGA. The CDR3: CASSQGGGEAFF. For the CDR3, the DNA is TGTGCCAGCAGCCAAGGCGGTGGTGAAGCTTTCTTT.

This clone appeared a single time. The rearrangement links TRBV5-1 to TRBJ1-1, with D possibly TRBD1 on 5 matching bases. V was clipped by 0 bases and J by 3 bases, with 12 bases between them. Germline CDR1 is SGHRS and CDR2 is YFSETQ. This CDR3 is 15 amino acids long. CDR3 nucleotide sequence: TGCGCCAGCAGCTTGGATTCGGGGGTTGACACTGAAGCTTTCTTT. Its protein product is CASSLDSGVDTEAFF.

CDR3 DNA sequence: TGTGCCAGCAGCTTGGGGCGGGGGGGCACCGGGGAGCTGTTTTTT. Encoded protein: CASSLGRGGTGELFF. V and J are TRBV5-6 and TRBJ2-2; 9 positions agree with TRBD2. After removal of 0 bases from V and 4 bases from J, the junction contained 1 base not matched to a gene. Germline V gives CDR1 SGHDT, CDR2 YYEEEE. The CDR3 length is 15 residues.

V gene TRBV9 combines with J gene TRBJ2-5, with TRBD1 matching over 9 bases. This CDR3 contains 16 residues. The V gene's germline CDR1 is SGDLS and CDR2 YYNGEE. Trimming cost V 0 bases and J 5 bases; bases outside gene matches: 8. The CDR3 spells CASSVAPTGGRETQYF. CDR3 DNA: TGTGCCAGCAGCGTAGCTCCGACAGGGGGAAGGGAGACCCAGTACTTC.

CDR3 amino acids: CASTLSQGAQETQYF. CDR3 bases: TGTGCCAGCACTCTGTCCCAGGGGGCTCAAGAGACCCAGTACTTC. J is TRBJ2-5 and V is TRBV27; TRBD1 matches at 8 bases. The CDR3 runs to 15 residues. The V and J ends lost 7 bases and 2 bases, in that order; junction bases with no gene match: 9. Germline-derived CDR1 and CDR2 are MNHEY and SMNVEV (reference sequence).

The chain is built from TRBV10-3 and TRBJ2-5; D might be TRBD2 (5 bases). V lost 6 bases to trimming and J lost 1 base, with 9 bases between them. CDR3 length: 13 amino acids. The germline gives CDR1 ENHRY, CDR2 SYGVKD. The CDR3 sequence: CAIRPGSQETQYF. DNA of the CDR3: TGTGCCATCAGGCCGGGATCCCAAGAGACCCAGTACTTC.

The rearrangement uses TRBV9 and TRBJ1-3; D remains ambiguous. CDR1 and CDR2 from the germline V gene are SGDLS and YYNGEE. Trimming shortened V by 3 bases and J by 0 bases, and 13 bases separated the two germline ends. CDR3 length: 16 amino acids. This chain's CDR3 is CASSEEDSSSGNTIYF. As DNA, the CDR3 is TGTGCCAGCAGCGAAGAGGACTCGTCCTCTGGAAACACCATATATTTT.

The chain joins TRBV7-6 to TRBJ1-6; 10 nucleotides line up with TRBD1. The ends lost 0 bases at V and 6 bases at J; junction bases unmatched: 2. The CDR3 loop spans 16 amino acids. The germline CDR1 and CDR2 sequences are SGHVS and FNYEAQ. For the CDR3, the DNA is TGTGCCAGCAGCTTAGCCGGGACAGGGGTTAATTCACCCCTCCACTTT. The encoded protein is CASSLAGTGVNSPLHF.

The chain couples TRBV5-4 to TRBJ1-6; 7 nucleotides align to TRBD1. V lost 0 bases to trimming and J lost 6 bases; unmatched junction nucleotides: 0. The CDR3 extends over 14 amino acids. Germline V gives CDR1 SGHNT, CDR2 YYREEE (reference sequence). The CDR3 DNA reads TGTGCCAGCAGCTTGGACAGGGGTAATTCACCCCTCCACTTT. It codes for CASSLDRGNSPLHF.

The sample holds a few counts of this clone. The V gene is TRBV28, the J gene TRBJ1-1; TRBD1 agrees at 9 bases. The germline V gene has CDR1 MDHEN and CDR2 SYDVKM. The CDR3 length is 15 residues. The J segment lost 3 bases and the V segment lost 6 bases, leaving 8 bases of the junction unmatched. The CDR3 loop reads CASSKPGQGHTEAFF. CDR3 in DNA: TGTGCCAGCAGCAAACCGGGACAGGGTCACACTGAAGCTTTCTTT.